The following is a T cell receptor beta chain sequence with its context. At one of its ends the junction is not consistent with the germline gene, which may arise from a read error. The CDR3 is made up of 15 amino acids. CDR1 is SGHAT and CDR2 is FQNNGV in the germline V gene. This sample's RNA came from whole unsorted tissue. This sample is drawn from a study of tumor and adjacent non-tumor tissue in lung cancer. Study overall: Histology: 12 adenocarcinoma, a couple of squamous cell carcinoma, 1 small cell lung cancer. Samples averaged about 3.8 million productive TCRbeta reads each.

TCRbeta libraries were built with three rounds of nested PCR, modified from ARM-PCR. TCRdb independently ran MiXCR on the multiplex PCR reads; one entry per CDR3 protein. The sample holds about 75,000 distinct CDR3 sequences; over 70% are singletons and the top ten take around 12%. The receptor was derived from a woman between 50 and 59 years old with non-small cell lung cancer. Sequenced sample: lung tumor tissue. This chain links TRBV11-2 with TRBJ2-1; maybe TRBD2 (6 bases). CDR3 bases: TGTGCCAGCAGCTTAGGAGCTAGCTGGAGGGCTGAGCAATTCTTC. Translation gives CASSLGASWRAEQFF.